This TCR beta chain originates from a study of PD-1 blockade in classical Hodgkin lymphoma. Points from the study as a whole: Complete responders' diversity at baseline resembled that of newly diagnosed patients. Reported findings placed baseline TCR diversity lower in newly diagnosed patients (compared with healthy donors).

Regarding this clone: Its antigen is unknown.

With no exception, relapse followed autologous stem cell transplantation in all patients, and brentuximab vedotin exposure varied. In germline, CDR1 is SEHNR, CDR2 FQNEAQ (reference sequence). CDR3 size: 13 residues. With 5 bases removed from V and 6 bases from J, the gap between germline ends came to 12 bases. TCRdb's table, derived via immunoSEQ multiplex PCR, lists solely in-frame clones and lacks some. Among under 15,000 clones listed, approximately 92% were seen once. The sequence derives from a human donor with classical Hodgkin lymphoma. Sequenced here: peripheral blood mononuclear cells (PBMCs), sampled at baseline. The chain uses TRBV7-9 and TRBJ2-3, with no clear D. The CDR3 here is CASSKEAGDTQYF. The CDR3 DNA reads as TGTGCCAGCAGCAAAGAGGCCGGGGATACGCAGTATTTT. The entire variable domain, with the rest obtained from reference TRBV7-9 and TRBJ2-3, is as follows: DTGVSQNPRHKITKRGQNVTFRCDPISEHNRLYWYRQTLGQGPEFLTYFQNEAQLEKSRLLSDRFSAERPKGSFSTLEIQRTEQGDSAMYLCASSKEAGDTQYFGPGTRLTVL.